The next 16 T cell receptor beta chains were all read from a single sample in a study of T cell responses to AZD1222 COVID-19 vaccine. Assay: immunoSEQ multiplex PCR; the TCRdb copy retains only in-frame clones and omits some. The table shows tens of thousands of clones, with around nine tenths occurring only once. Sequenced here: peripheral blood, sampled on day 0 of AZD1222 vaccination. These receptors were obtained from an adult in good health.

The count of this clone is one. The rearrangement uses TRBV4-2 and TRBJ2-5; D is uncertain. Trimming removed 1 base at V and 3 bases at J, with 15 bases between. Germline CDR1 reads LGHNA; CDR2 reads YNFKEQ. The CDR3 contains 16 residues. The CDR3 here is CASSQAVSTSKETQYF. The CDR3 DNA reads as TGTGCCAGCAGCCAAGCCGTCTCGACATCAAAAGAGACCCAGTACTTC.

The rearrangement uses TRBV6-5 and TRBJ1-5; 7 nucleotides agree with TRBD1. Germline V gene sequence: CDR1 MNHEY, CDR2 SVGAGI. The CDR3 contains 15 residues. The V gene end was trimmed by 11 bases and the J gene end by 4 bases; junction bases not matched to a gene: 14. CDR3 DNA sequence: TGTGCCGTGGGAGGGGGCATACTGTGGAATCAGCCCCAGCATTTT. As protein: CAVGGGILWNQPQHF.

The chain has TRBV7-9 and TRBJ2-7; TRBD2 aligns across 8 bases. The CDR3 spans 15 residues. Germline-derived CDR1 and CDR2 are SEHNR and FQNEAQ (reference sequence). V gave up 1 base and J gave up 4 bases; unmatched junction bases: 6. The CDR3 region is CASSLVGGGRYEQYF. CDR3 DNA: TGTGCCAGCAGCTTAGTGGGCGGGGGGCGGTACGAGCAGTACTTC. Variable domain in full (rest from reference TRBV7-9 and TRBJ2-7): DTGVSQNPRHKITKRGQNVTFRCDPISEHNRLYWYRQTLGQGPEFLTYFQNEAQLEKSRLLSDRFSAERPKGSFSTLEIQRTEQGDSAMYLCASSLVGGGRYEQYFGPGTRLTVT.

In DNA form, the CDR3 reads TGTGCCAGCGCGAGGGGCCCGGATCAGCCCCAGCATTTT. This translates into CASARGPDQPQHF. J is TRBJ1-5 and V is TRBV6-4, with a weak D call TRBD1 (5 bases). CDR1 is MRHNA and CDR2 is SNTAGT in the germline V gene. The CDR3 consists of 13 residues. V lost 8 bases, J lost 5 bases, and 13 bases lay in between.

The rearrangement joins TRBV30 to TRBJ1-5, with a possible D match to TRBD1 (6 bases). V lost 0 bases to trimming and J lost 6 bases, with 15 bases between them. This CDR3 comprises 15 residues. Germline-derived CDR1 and CDR2 are GTSNPN and SVGIG (reference sequence). The CDR3 region has the DNA TGTGCCTGGAGTGTGCCAGGGGCCAATCTTCAGCCCCAGCATTTT. It yields the protein CAWSVPGANLQPQHF.

V usage is TRBV3-1 (or the pseudogene TRBV3-2) and J usage is TRBJ1-2; possible D gene TRBD1, 5 bases. CDR3 length equals 14 residues. V lost 5 bases to trimming and J lost 1 base, with 11 bases between them. Germline lookup yields CDR1 LGHDT and CDR2 YNNKEL (reference sequence). The CDR3 loop is CASSARGVNYGYTF. The CDR3 nucleotides are TGTGCCAGCAGCGCTCGGGGGGTTAACTATGGCTACACCTTC.

J is TRBJ1-1 and V is TRBV5-1; 7 positions agree with TRBD1. Trimming at V came to 4 bases and at J to 4 bases, leaving 7 bases not matched to a gene. Looked up from germline, CDR1 is SGHRS and CDR2 is YFSETQ. CDR3 size: 14 residues. This chain's CDR3 is CASSQGQSGTEAFF. DNA of the CDR3: TGCGCCAGCAGCCAGGGACAGTCGGGCACTGAAGCTTTCTTT.

The chain recombines TRBV21-1 with TRBJ2-7; TRBD1 is the table's D call, not checked against the DNA. TRBV21-1 constitutes a pseudogene. The length of the CDR3 is 15 residues. The CDR3 loop reads CASSIQHTFPYEQYF. For the CDR3, the DNA is TGTGCCAGCAGCATTCAACACACCTTCCCCTACGAGCAGTACTTC.

V usage is TRBV12-5 and J usage is TRBJ1-3, with unresolved D. With 1 base removed from V and 2 bases from J, the gap between germline ends came to 12 bases. CDR3 size: 16 residues. Germline V gene data show CDR1 as LGHNT and CDR2 as FRNRAP. This CDR3 reads CASGLGLPNAGNTIYF. The CDR3, as DNA: TGTGCTAGTGGTTTGGGACTTCCTAACGCTGGAAACACCATATATTTT.

This chain uses TRBV5-5 with TRBJ1-2; no reliable D call. This CDR3 has 13 amino acids. V lost 0 bases, J lost 2 bases, and 5 bases lay in between. The germline V gene encodes CDR1 SGHKS and CDR2 YYEKEE (reference sequence). CDR3 sequence (DNA): TGTGCCAGCAGCTTGGGGCAAAACTATGGCTACACCTTC. This sequence encodes CASSLGQNYGYTF.

The chain combines TRBV4-1 with TRBJ2-7; 10 bases fit TRBD2. The CDR3 spans 16 residues. The V gene end was trimmed by 0 bases and the J gene end by 1 base; junction bases not matched to a gene: 3. Germline CDR1 is MGHRA and CDR2 is YSYEKL. The CDR3 is CASSQDVAGGSYEQYF. The CDR3 nucleotides read TGCGCCAGCAGCCAAGATGTAGCGGGGGGATCCTACGAGCAGTACTTC.

The J gene is TRBJ1-4, the V gene TRBV7-8, with TRBD1 matching over 9 bases. Germline V CDR1 and CDR2: SGHVS, FQNEAQ. V trimming: 4 bases; J trimming: 3 bases; junction bases outside the gene matches: 12. CDR3 length: 18 residues. The CDR3 sequence: CASSSGTGTFLANEKLFF. CDR3 bases: TGTGCCAGCAGCTCCGGGACAGGGACTTTTCTCGCTAATGAAAAACTGTTTTTT. The full variable domain, in which reference TRBV7-8 and TRBJ1-4 provide the parts outside the CDR3, is GAGVSQSPRYKVAKRGQDVALRCDPISGHVSLFWYQQALGQGPEFLTYFQNEAQLDKSGLPSDRFFAERPEGSVSTLKIQRTQQEDSAVYLCASSSGTGTFLANEKLFFGSGTQLSVL.

V is TRBV27 and J is TRBJ1-3; D remains unclear. Germline CDR1 and CDR2: MNHEY and SMNVEV (reference sequence). V gave up 4 bases and J gave up 2 bases, with 9 bases separating them. The CDR3 spans 14 residues. The CDR3 reads CASSSGSAGNTIYF. The CDR3 coding sequence is TGTGCCAGCAGTTCCGGGTCTGCTGGAAACACCATATATTTT.

The chain combines TRBV4-1 with TRBJ1-3; D is unclear. V dropped 5 bases and J dropped 0 bases, with 11 bases sitting between them. CDR3 length: 15 amino acids. CDR1 and CDR2 (germline): MGHRA, YSYEKL. The CDR3 loop is CASSAGGFSGNTIYF. In DNA form, the CDR3 reads TGCGCCAGCAGCGCAGGAGGATTCTCTGGAAACACCATATATTTT.

J is TRBJ1-2 and V is TRBV5-5; TRBD1 agrees at 11 bases. The trim removed 0 bases at V and 5 bases at J, leaving 3 bases unmatched. Looked up from germline, CDR1 is SGHKS and CDR2 is YYEKEE (reference sequence). This CDR3 region has 15 residues. The CDR3 DNA reads as TGTGCCAGCAGCTTGGAGGGACAGGGGGGATATGGCTACACCTTC. Residues: CASSLEGQGGYGYTF.

The chain couples TRBV7-2 to TRBJ2-1; D is undetermined. This CDR3 is 15 amino acids long. The germline V gene has CDR1 SGHTA and CDR2 FQGNSA. V was clipped by 4 bases and J by 10 bases, with 20 bases between them. CDR3 DNA sequence: TGTGCCAGCAGCTCGGGTCCTAGGCCCAATGCGGAGCAGTTCTTC. This sequence encodes CASSSGPRPNAEQFF.